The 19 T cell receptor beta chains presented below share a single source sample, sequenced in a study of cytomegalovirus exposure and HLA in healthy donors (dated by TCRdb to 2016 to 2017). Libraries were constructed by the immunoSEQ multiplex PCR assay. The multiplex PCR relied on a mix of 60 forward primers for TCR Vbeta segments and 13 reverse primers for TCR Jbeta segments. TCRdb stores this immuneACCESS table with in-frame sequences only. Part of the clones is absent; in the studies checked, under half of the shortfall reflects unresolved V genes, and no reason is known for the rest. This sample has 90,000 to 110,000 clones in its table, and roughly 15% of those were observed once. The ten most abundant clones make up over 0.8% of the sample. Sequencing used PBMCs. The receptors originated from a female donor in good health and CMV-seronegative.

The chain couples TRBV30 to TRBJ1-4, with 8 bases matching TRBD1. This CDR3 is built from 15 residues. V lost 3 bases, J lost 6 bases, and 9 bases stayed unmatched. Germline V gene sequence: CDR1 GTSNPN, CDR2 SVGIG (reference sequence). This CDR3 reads CAWRHRGGSHEKLFF. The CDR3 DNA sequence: TGTGCCTGGAGGCACAGGGGGGGAAGCCATGAAAAACTGTTTTTT.

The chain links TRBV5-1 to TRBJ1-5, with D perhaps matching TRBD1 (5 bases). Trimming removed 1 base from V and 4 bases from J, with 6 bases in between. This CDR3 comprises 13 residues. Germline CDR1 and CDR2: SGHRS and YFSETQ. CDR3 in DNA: TGCGCCAGCAGCTTGACAGGAAATCAGCCCCAGCATTTT. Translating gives CASSLTGNQPQHF.

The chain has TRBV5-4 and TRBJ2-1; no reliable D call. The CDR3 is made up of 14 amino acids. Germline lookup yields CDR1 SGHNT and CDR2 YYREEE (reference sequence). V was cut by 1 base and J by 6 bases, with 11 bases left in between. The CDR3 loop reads CASSLPGRFNEQFF. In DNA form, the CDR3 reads TGTGCCAGCAGCTTGCCCGGTCGGTTCAATGAGCAGTTCTTC.

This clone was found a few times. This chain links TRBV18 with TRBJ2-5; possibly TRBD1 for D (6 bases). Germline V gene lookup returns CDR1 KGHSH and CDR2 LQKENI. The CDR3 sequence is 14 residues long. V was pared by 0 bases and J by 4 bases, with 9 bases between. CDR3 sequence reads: CASSPPAGVETQYF. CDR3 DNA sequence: TGTGCCAGCTCACCACCCGCAGGGGTAGAGACCCAGTACTTC. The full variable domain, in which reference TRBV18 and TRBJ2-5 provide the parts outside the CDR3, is NAGVMQNPRHLVRRRGQEARLRCSPMKGHSHVYWYRQLPEEGLKFMVYLQKENIIDESGMPKERFSAEFPKEGPSILRIQQVVRGDSAAYFCASSPPAGVETQYFGPGTRLLVL.

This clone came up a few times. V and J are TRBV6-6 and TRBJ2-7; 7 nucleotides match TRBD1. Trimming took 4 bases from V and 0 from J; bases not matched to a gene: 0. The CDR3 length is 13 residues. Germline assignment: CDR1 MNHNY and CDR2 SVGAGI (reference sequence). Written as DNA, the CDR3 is TGTGCCAGCAGTTGGGACAGCTCCTACGAGCAGTACTTC. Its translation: CASSWDSSYEQYF.

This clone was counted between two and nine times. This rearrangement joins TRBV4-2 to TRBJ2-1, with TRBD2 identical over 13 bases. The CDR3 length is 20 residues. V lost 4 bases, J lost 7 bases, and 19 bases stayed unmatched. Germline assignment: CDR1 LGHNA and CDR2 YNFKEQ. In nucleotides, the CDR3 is TGTGCCAGCAGCCTGGTGGCTTCGGGACTAGCGGGGACGTGGGCGAATGAGCAGTTCTTC. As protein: CASSLVASGLAGTWANEQFF.

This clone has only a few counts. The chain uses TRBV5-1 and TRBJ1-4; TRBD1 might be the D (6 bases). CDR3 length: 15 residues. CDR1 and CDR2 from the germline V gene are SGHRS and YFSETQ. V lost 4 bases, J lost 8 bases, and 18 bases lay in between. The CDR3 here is CASSPAATGWEKLFF. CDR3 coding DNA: TGCGCCAGCAGCCCGGCCGCTACAGGGTGGGAAAAACTGTTTTTT.

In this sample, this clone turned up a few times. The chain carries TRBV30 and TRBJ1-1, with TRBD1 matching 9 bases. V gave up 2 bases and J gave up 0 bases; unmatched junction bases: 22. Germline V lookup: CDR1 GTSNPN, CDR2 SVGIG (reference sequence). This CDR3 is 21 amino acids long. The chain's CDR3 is CAWSLQGALVLGLALNTEAFF. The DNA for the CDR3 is TGTGCCTGGAGTCTACAGGGGGCGTTAGTCCTCGGCCTCGCTTTGAACACTGAAGCTTTCTTT.

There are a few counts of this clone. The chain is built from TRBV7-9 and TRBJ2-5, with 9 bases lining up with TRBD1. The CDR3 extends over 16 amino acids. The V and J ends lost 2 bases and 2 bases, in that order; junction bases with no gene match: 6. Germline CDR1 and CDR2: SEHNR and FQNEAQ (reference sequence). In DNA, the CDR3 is TGTGCCAGCAGCTTAAGGGACAGGGCAGAACAAGAGACCCAGTACTTC. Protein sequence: CASSLRDRAEQETQYF.

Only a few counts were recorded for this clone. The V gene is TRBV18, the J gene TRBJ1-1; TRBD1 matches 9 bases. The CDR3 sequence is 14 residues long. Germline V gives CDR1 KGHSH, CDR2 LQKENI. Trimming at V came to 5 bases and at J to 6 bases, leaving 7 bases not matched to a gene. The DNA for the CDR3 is TGTGCCAGCTCATGGGGACAGGGAGAGTCTGAAGCTTTCTTT. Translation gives CASSWGQGESEAFF. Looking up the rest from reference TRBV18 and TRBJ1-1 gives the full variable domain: NAGVMQNPRHLVRRRGQEARLRCSPMKGHSHVYWYRQLPEEGLKFMVYLQKENIIDESGMPKERFSAEFPKEGPSILRIQQVVRGDSAAYFCASSWGQGESEAFFGQGTRLTVV.

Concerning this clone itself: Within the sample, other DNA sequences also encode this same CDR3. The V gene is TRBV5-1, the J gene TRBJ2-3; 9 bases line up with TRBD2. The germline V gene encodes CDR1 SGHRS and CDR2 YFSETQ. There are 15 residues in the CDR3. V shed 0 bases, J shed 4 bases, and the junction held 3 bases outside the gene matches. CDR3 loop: CASSLVSGGSDTQYF. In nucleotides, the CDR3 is TGCGCCAGCAGCTTGGTTAGCGGGGGCTCAGATACGCAGTATTTT.

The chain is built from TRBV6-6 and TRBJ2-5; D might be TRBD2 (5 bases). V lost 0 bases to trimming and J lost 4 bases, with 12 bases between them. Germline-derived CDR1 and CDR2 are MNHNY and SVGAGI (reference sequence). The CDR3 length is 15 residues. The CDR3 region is CASSYSRERRETQYF. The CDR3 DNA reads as TGTGCCAGCAGTTACTCGAGGGAAAGGAGAGAGACCCAGTACTTC.

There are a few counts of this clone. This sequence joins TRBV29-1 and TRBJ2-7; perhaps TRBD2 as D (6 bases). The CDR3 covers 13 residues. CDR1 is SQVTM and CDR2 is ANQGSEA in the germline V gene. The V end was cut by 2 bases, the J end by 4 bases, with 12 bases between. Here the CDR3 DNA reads TGCAGCGTTGAATGGGGAGGTGGGTACGAGCAGTACTTC. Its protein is CSVEWGGGYEQYF.

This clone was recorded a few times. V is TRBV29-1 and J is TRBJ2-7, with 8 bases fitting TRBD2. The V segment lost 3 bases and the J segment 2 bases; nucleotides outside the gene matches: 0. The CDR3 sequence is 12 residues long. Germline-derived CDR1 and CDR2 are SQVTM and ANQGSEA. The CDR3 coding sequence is TGCAGCGTTGACGGGGGGGCCTACGAGCAGTACTTC. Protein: CSVDGGAYEQYF.

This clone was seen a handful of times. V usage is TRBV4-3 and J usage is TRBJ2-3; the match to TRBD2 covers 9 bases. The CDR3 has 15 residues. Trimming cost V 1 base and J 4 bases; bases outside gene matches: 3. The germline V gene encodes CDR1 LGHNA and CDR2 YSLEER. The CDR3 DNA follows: TGCGCCAGCAGCCAAGGCGGGGGGGCCGCAGATACGCAGTATTTT. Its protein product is CASSQGGGAADTQYF.

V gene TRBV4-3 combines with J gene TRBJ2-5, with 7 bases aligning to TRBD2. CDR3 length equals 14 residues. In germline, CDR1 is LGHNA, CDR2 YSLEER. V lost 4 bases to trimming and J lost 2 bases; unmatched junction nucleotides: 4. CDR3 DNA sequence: TGCGCCAGCAGCCGGAAGCGGGGACAAGAGACCCAGTACTTC. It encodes CASSRKRGQETQYF.

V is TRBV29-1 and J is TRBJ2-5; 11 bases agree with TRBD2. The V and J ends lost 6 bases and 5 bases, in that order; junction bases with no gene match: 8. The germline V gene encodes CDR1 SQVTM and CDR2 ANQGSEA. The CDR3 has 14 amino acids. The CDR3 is CSVTLAGGWETQYF. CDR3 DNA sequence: TGCAGCGTGACCCTAGCGGGAGGATGGGAGACCCAGTACTTC.

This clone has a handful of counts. This chain's CDR3 is CASRYPGWETQYF. The CDR3 bases are TGTGCCAGCAGGTACCCGGGGTGGGAGACCCAGTACTTC. The V call is TRBV28, the J call TRBJ2-5, with TRBD2 as a possible D gene (5 bases). Germline CDR1 is MDHEN and CDR2 is SYDVKM. The ends were cut back, 6 bases at V and 5 bases at J, with 13 bases in the middle. The CDR3 loop spans 13 amino acids.

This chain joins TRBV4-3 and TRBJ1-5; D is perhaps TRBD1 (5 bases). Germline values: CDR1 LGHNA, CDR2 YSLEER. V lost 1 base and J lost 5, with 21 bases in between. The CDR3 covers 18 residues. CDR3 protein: CASSQAAGAIGEDQPQHF. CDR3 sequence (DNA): TGCGCCAGCAGCCAAGCAGCCGGGGCTATTGGGGAGGATCAGCCCCAGCATTTT.